Below are 28 T cell receptor beta chains sequenced from a single sample in a study of shared clonotypes between healthy human individuals. Libraries were prepared by immunoSEQ multiplex PCR; TCRdb keeps only in-frame clonotypes and omits some of them. The sample has some 2,100,000 clones, just over 90% seen once. CD8 cells classed as naive were CD45RO-negative and positively selected for CCR7, excluding terminally differentiated effector memory CD45RA+ cells. Sample: naive CD8+ T cells from PBMCs. Every receptor here comes from a man aged 18-30 years in good health. Some clones in this sample may be carry-over from other donors' samples.

The chain recombines TRBV11-2 with TRBJ2-7; 10 nucleotides agree with TRBD2. Unmatched junction bases numbered 3, after V lost 4 bases and J lost 6 bases. Germline V gene data show CDR1 as SGHAT and CDR2 as FQNNGV. This CDR3 spans 13 amino acids. The CDR3 nucleotides read TGTGCCAGCAGCTCGGGACTAGCGCTCGAGCAGTACTTC. Its translation: CASSSGLALEQYF.

The CDR3 nucleotides read TGTGCCAGCAGCCGAGGGACTAGTCGCACAGATACGCAGTATTTT. Amino acid sequence: CASSRGTSRTDTQYF. This rearrangement joins TRBV7-3 to TRBJ2-3, with TRBD2 identical over 8 bases. The germline gives CDR1 SGHTA, CDR2 FQGTGA. The ends lost 5 bases at V and 1 base at J; junction bases unmatched: 5. There are 15 residues in the CDR3.

The DNA for the CDR3 is TGTGCCAGCAGTCTGACAGGGTTGAGCTCCTACGAGCAGTACTTC. This codes for CASSLTGLSSYEQYF. This chain connects TRBV7-2 to TRBJ2-7; TRBD1 agrees at 7 bases. This CDR3 is built from 15 residues. V was pared by 6 bases and J by 0 bases, with 8 bases of the junction left unmatched. Looked up from germline, CDR1 is SGHTA and CDR2 is FQGNSA.

The chain employs TRBV9 and TRBJ2-5, with 7 bases matching TRBD2. Germline V gene lookup returns CDR1 SGDLS and CDR2 YYNGEE. The CDR3 runs 14 residues. Unmatched junction bases numbered 6, after V lost 3 bases and J lost 4 bases. The CDR3 loop is CASSGGRASETQYF. CDR3 coding DNA: TGTGCCAGCAGCGGAGGGAGGGCGTCAGAGACCCAGTACTTC.

V and J are TRBV4-2 and TRBJ2-3; TRBD2 matches 9 bases. The CDR3 contains 18 residues. V trimming: 1 base; J trimming: 3 bases; junction bases outside the gene matches: 11. Germline assignment: CDR1 LGHNA and CDR2 YNFKEQ. The CDR3 spells CASSQGGLALGGTDTQYF. In DNA, the CDR3 is TGTGCCAGCAGCCAAGGGGGACTAGCCTTAGGAGGGACAGATACGCAGTATTTT.

V usage is TRBV27 and J usage is TRBJ2-1; 10 bases fit TRBD2. CDR3 length: 14 residues. CDR1 is MNHEY, CDR2 SMNVEV, per germline (reference sequence). After removal of 2 bases from V and 13 bases from J, the junction contained 8 bases not matched to a gene. CDR3 region: CASSLRGTSVPQFF. CDR3 bases: TGTGCCAGCAGTTTAAGGGGGACTAGCGTCCCTCAGTTCTTC.

This clone was detected a few times. The V and J genes are TRBV2 and TRBJ2-1; tentative D call: TRBD1 (5 bases). The ends were cut back, 3 bases at V and 6 bases at J, with 9 bases in the middle. The V gene's germline CDR1 is SNHLY and CDR2 FYNNEI. The CDR3 runs to 13 residues. CDR3 amino acids: CASSDRTRNEQFF. The CDR3 DNA follows: TGTGCCAGCAGTGATCGGACACGCAATGAGCAGTTCTTC.

In the case of this clone: Other DNA sequences of this sample code for an identical CDR3. J is TRBJ2-7 and V is TRBV27; D not resolved. The germline V gene has CDR1 MNHEY and CDR2 SMNVEV (reference sequence). V was trimmed by 5 bases and J by 2 bases, leaving 10 bases between them. This CDR3 has 13 amino acids. CDR3 protein: CASSLGLTYEQYF. CDR3 DNA: TGTGCCAGCAGTCTTGGCCTAACCTACGAGCAGTACTTC.

The V gene is TRBV19, the J gene TRBJ1-1; D gene ambiguous. The V and J ends lost 6 bases and 3 bases respectively, with 11 bases between them. Germline V gene data show CDR1 as LNHDA and CDR2 as SQIVND (reference sequence). The CDR3 runs to 13 residues. The CDR3 is CASRVGSDTEAFF. In DNA form, the CDR3 reads TGTGCCAGTAGGGTAGGCTCGGACACTGAAGCTTTCTTT.

The chain joins TRBV29-1 to TRBJ2-7, with 7 nucleotides matching TRBD2. Losses at the gene ends were 3 bases for V and 2 bases for J; bases not matched to a gene: 10. Germline V gene data show CDR1 as SQVTM and CDR2 as ANQGSEA. This CDR3 is built from 15 residues. The CDR3 bases are TGCAGCGTTGAGGGGGGGGACCTTCTCCCCTACGAGCAGTACTTC. Protein product: CSVEGGDLLPYEQYF.

The chain joins TRBV30 to TRBJ2-5; D is possibly TRBD2 (7 bases). The end of the DNA aligns better with TRBJ2-7, so the J call may be wrong. Germline V gives CDR1 GTSNPN, CDR2 SVGIG (reference sequence). This CDR3 spans 18 amino acids. The CDR3 DNA sequence: TGTGCCTGGAGTCCAACAGGTCGCGGGGGCCCTTTTATCCACGAGCAGTACTTC. It is translated as CAWSPTGRGGPFIHEQYF.

The chain recombines TRBV19 with TRBJ1-1, with 7 bases identical to TRBD1. Germline loops: CDR1 LNHDA, CDR2 SQIVND (reference sequence). After removal of 6 bases from V and 9 bases from J, the junction contained 4 bases not matched to a gene. The CDR3 sequence is 11 residues long. This CDR3 is CASRGDSKAFF. The CDR3 DNA reads as TGTGCCAGTAGGGGGGACAGTAAAGCTTTCTTT.

The CDR3 DNA reads as TGTGCCAGCAGCCAACTAGCGGGAGGGGGCGAGACCCAGTACTTC. This translates into CASSQLAGGGETQYF. The chain employs TRBV7-9 and TRBJ2-5, with 13 nucleotides matching TRBD2. Trimming took 5 bases from V and 5 from J; bases not matched to a gene: 5. Germline V CDR1 and CDR2: SEHNR, FQNEAQ (reference sequence). The CDR3 consists of 15 residues.

This sequence joins TRBV9 and TRBJ1-2, with D uncertain. The CDR3 runs 17 residues. Per germline, CDR1 SGDLS and CDR2 YYNGEE. The germline V and J ends were trimmed by 1 base and 4 bases, with 20 bases remaining between them. CDR3 nucleotide sequence: TGTGCCAGCAGCGTAAATCCCGATACCACCTCCAGCTATGGCTACACCTTC. It is translated as CASSVNPDTTSSYGYTF.

The chain links TRBV2 to TRBJ2-2, with TRBD2 identical over 10 bases. The germline gives CDR1 SNHLY, CDR2 FYNNEI. The CDR3 covers 16 residues. Losses at the gene ends were 4 bases for V and 4 bases for J; bases not matched to a gene: 6. CDR3 residues: CASSGPSGSITGELFF. The CDR3 DNA sequence: TGTGCCAGCAGTGGCCCTAGCGGGAGTATCACCGGGGAGCTGTTTTTT.

This chain joins TRBV6-1 and TRBJ1-2; maybe TRBD1 (5 bases). V dropped 2 bases and J dropped 11 bases, with 24 bases sitting between them. The V gene's germline CDR1 is MNHNS and CDR2 SASEGT. The CDR3 has 16 amino acids. CDR3 sequence: CASSELGARGNGGYTF. In nucleotides, the CDR3 is TGTGCCAGCAGTGAACTAGGAGCGAGAGGGAACGGGGGATACACCTTC.

This clone has only a few counts. Different DNA sequences within this sample yield the same CDR3. The CDR3 is CASSWGLAYEQYF. The CDR3 DNA follows: TGTGCCAGCAGTTGGGGGCTAGCCTACGAGCAGTACTTC. The rearrangement joins TRBV27 to TRBJ2-7; the D gene is possibly TRBD1 (6 bases). Germline CDR1 MNHEY, CDR2 SMNVEV (reference sequence). The CDR3 sequence is 13 residues long. The V end lost 4 bases, the J end lost 2 bases, and 9 bases lay between the germline ends.

This chain joins TRBV7-3 and TRBJ2-1; tentatively, D is TRBD2 (9 bases). This CDR3 is 12 amino acids long. Trimming removed 5 bases from V and 16 bases from J, with 18 bases in between. Germline V gene sequence: CDR1 SGHTA, CDR2 FQGTGA. CDR3 region: CASSQRGDRLFF. The CDR3, as DNA: TGTGCCAGCAGCCAGCGGGGGGACAGGCTATTCTTC.

V gene TRBV7-9 combines with J gene TRBJ2-7; D gene ambiguous. The CDR3 is 15 amino acids. V was clipped by 1 base and J by 1 base, with 11 bases between them. Germline V lookup: CDR1 SEHNR, CDR2 FQNEAQ (reference sequence). The CDR3 here is CASSLGGSRSYEQYF. CDR3 nucleotide sequence: TGTGCCAGCAGCTTAGGCGGTAGTAGATCCTACGAGCAGTACTTC. Full variable domain (outside the CDR3, taken from reference TRBV7-9 and TRBJ2-7): DTGVSQNPRHKITKRGQNVTFRCDPISEHNRLYWYRQTLGQGPEFLTYFQNEAQLEKSRLLSDRFSAERPKGSFSTLEIQRTEQGDSAMYLCASSLGGSRSYEQYFGPGTRLTVT.

This chain joins TRBV6-4 and TRBJ2-3; 8 bases map to TRBD2. With 0 bases clipped from V and 6 bases from J, the junction kept 11 bases outside the gene matches. Germline CDR1 reads MRHNA; CDR2 reads SNTAGT. This CDR3 region has 17 residues. CDR3 sequence: CASSDSSLAGPRDTQYF. CDR3 in DNA: TGTGCCAGCAGTGACTCATCTCTAGCGGGCCCGCGGGATACGCAGTATTTT.

In this sample, this clone turned up once. V and J are TRBV6-5 and TRBJ2-2, with D unresolved. The CDR3 is made up of 15 amino acids. V shed 2 bases and J shed 0 bases, with 7 bases lying between them. Looked up from germline, CDR1 is MNHEY and CDR2 is SVGAGI. The CDR3 protein is CASSYLSSNTGELFF. For the CDR3, the DNA is TGTGCCAGCAGTTACCTTAGCTCGAACACCGGGGAGCTGTTTTTT.

CDR3 bases: TGTGCCAGCAGCCCTAGATTCTCGGACAGGGGGCTGTTAGGTACGCAGTATTTT. Protein product: CASSPRFSDRGLLGTQYF. The V and J genes are TRBV28 and TRBJ2-3, with 11 bases that match TRBD1. Trimming at V came to 6 bases and at J to 8 bases, leaving 19 bases not matched to a gene. The CDR3 spans 18 residues. Germline CDR1 and CDR2: MDHEN and SYDVKM.

The chain joins TRBV7-8 to TRBJ2-7; 12 bases fit TRBD2. CDR1 is SGHVS and CDR2 is FQNEAQ in the germline V gene. The CDR3 spans 16 residues. V was pared by 5 bases and J by 2 bases, with 7 bases of the junction left unmatched. The CDR3 DNA reads TGTGCCAGCAGCACCCCACTAGCGGGAGGTACCTACGAGCAGTACTTC. Translated, it gives CASSTPLAGGTYEQYF.

V usage is TRBV7-3 and J usage is TRBJ2-1, with D possibly being TRBD2 (6 bases). Germline-derived CDR1 and CDR2 are SGHTA and FQGTGA. The V end lost 5 bases, the J end lost 5 bases, and 13 bases lay between the germline ends. This CDR3 has 14 residues. Written as DNA, the CDR3 is TGTGCCAGCAGCCTAATCGGGAGAGACAATGAGCAGTTCTTC. Its protein is CASSLIGRDNEQFF.

This clone came up a few times. The chain uses TRBV7-9 and TRBJ1-1, with D unclear. Trimming removed 5 bases from V and 10 bases from J, with 17 bases in between. CDR1 is SEHNR and CDR2 is FQNEAQ in the germline V gene (reference sequence). The CDR3 consists of 13 residues. The CDR3 DNA reads as TGTGCCAGCAGCGGAGGTATACAAGTGGTAGCTTTCTTT. It encodes CASSGGIQVVAFF.

The CDR3 loop is CASSLSRLRVAETQYF. The CDR3 region has the DNA TGTGCCAGCAGTTTATCCCGGCTTAGAGTTGCGGAGACCCAGTACTTC. This chain uses TRBV27 with TRBJ2-5; no definite D call. The germline CDR1 and CDR2 sequences are MNHEY and SMNVEV (reference sequence). Trimming stripped 0 bases from V and 5 bases from J, with 16 bases between. The CDR3 covers 16 residues.

The chain uses TRBV27 and TRBJ2-7; 12 bases fit TRBD2. There are 18 residues in the CDR3. CDR1 and CDR2 from the germline V gene are MNHEY and SMNVEV (reference sequence). V was pared by 6 bases and J by 4 bases, with 16 bases of the junction left unmatched. CDR3: CASRDRGPTSGSVYEQYF. Written as DNA, the CDR3 is TGTGCCAGCAGGGACAGGGGTCCGACTAGCGGGAGCGTATACGAGCAGTACTTC.

This clone was picked up one time. The J gene is TRBJ2-7, the V gene TRBV7-8; D not certain. The CDR3 extends over 17 amino acids. V was shortened by 2 bases and J by 2 bases, with 19 bases between the two germline ends. CDR1 and CDR2 (germline): SGHVS, FQNEAQ. DNA for the CDR3: TGTGCCAGCAGCTTACCCCTCGCCGGAGACCCCACCTACGAGCAGTACTTC. This encodes CASSLPLAGDPTYEQYF.